The source of this T cell receptor beta chain is a study of blood T cell repertoires in COVID-19. Assay used: immunoSEQ multiplex PCR; TCRdb lists only in-frame clones, some missing. This table has around 230,000 clones, about 82% appearing once. There are 13 residues in the CDR3. V was cut by 5 bases and J by 10 bases, with 12 bases left in between. CDR1 is LNHDA and CDR2 is SQIVND in the germline V gene (reference sequence). This clone was seen a handful of times. The sample holds other DNA sequences that translate to the same CDR3. Input material: peripheral blood. The origin of this receptor is a man aged 50 to 59 with COVID-19, enrolled during active disease. The chain has TRBV19 and TRBJ1-6, with D possibly TRBD1 on 6 matching bases. The CDR3 reads CASSPPGDSPLHF. The CDR3 nucleotides read TGTGCCAGTAGTCCCCCAGGGGACTCACCCCTCCACTTT.